These 10 T cell receptor beta chains originate from one sample sequenced in a study of shared clonotypes between healthy human individuals. Naive-designated CD8 cells lacked CD45RO, were positively enriched for CCR7, and omitted terminally differentiated effector memory CD45RA+ cells. Sequencing was performed with immunoSEQ multiplex PCR; in TCRdb, only in-frame clones are kept and a portion is missing. The sample lists more than 2 million clones; about 94% were seen once. The sequenced sample was naive CD8+ T cells sorted from blood. The receptors were gathered from a man aged 18 to 29 in good health.

This clone occurred once. The chain has TRBV11-2 and TRBJ2-1, with TRBD1 matching 8 bases. V was clipped by 2 bases and J by 8 bases; unmatched bases: 8. The germline CDR1 and CDR2 sequences are SGHAT and FQNNGV. CDR3 length equals 15 residues. The CDR3 loop reads CASSLPGQVRDEQFF. In nucleotides, the CDR3 is TGTGCCAGCAGCTTACCGGGACAGGTTAGGGATGAGCAGTTCTTC.

The rearrangement joins TRBV27 to TRBJ1-1; D is ambiguous. The CDR3 contains 12 residues. CDR1 and CDR2 (germline): MNHEY, SMNVEV (reference sequence). V dropped 6 bases and J dropped 4 bases, with 9 bases sitting between them. The CDR3 protein is CASSPSLTEAFF. CDR3 nucleotides: TGTGCCAGCAGCCCCAGCCTCACTGAAGCTTTCTTT.

V usage is TRBV6-5 and J usage is TRBJ1-1, with D hard to call. The V end lost 7 bases, the J end lost 3 bases, and 12 bases lay between the germline ends. The CDR3 runs 13 residues. Germline V gives CDR1 MNHEY, CDR2 SVGAGI. CDR3 loop: CASNPGGYTEAFF. The CDR3 coding sequence is TGTGCCAGCAACCCGGGAGGGTACACTGAAGCTTTCTTT.

V gene TRBV6-1 combines with J gene TRBJ2-7; 8 bases align to TRBD1. The ends lost 2 bases at V and 3 bases at J; junction bases unmatched: 9. CDR3 length: 16 amino acids. Germline values: CDR1 MNHNS, CDR2 SASEGT. The chain's CDR3 is CASSEFSGTGGYEQYF. Here the CDR3 DNA reads TGTGCCAGCAGTGAATTTTCGGGAACAGGGGGCTACGAGCAGTACTTC.

This chain links TRBV5-1 with TRBJ1-2; D not resolved. Deletions cut 5 bases from V and 8 bases from J, with 19 bases between. The CDR3 runs 14 residues. Germline V gives CDR1 SGHRS, CDR2 YFSETQ. Here the CDR3 DNA reads TGCGCCAGCAGTACCCCCCAGGTGAGCGACGGCTACACCTTC. Protein product: CASSTPQVSDGYTF.

This clone was seen a single time. This chain links TRBV4-1 with TRBJ1-2; D possibly corresponds to TRBD1 (6 bases). Germline V gene lookup returns CDR1 MGHRA and CDR2 YSYEKL. This CDR3 has 13 residues. V gave up 7 bases and J gave up 8 bases, with 17 bases separating them. CDR3: CASTYTGRDGYTF. The CDR3 DNA is TGCGCCAGCACGTATACAGGGCGGGACGGCTACACCTTC.

V and J are TRBV9 and TRBJ2-2, with TRBD2 matching over 10 bases. CDR1 is SGDLS, CDR2 YYNGEE, per germline. The CDR3 has 16 residues. V trimming: 4 bases; J trimming: 0 bases; junction bases outside the gene matches: 3. The CDR3 nucleotides read TGTGCCAGCAGCATCGGACTAGCGGCGAACACCGGGGAGCTGTTTTTT. Translating it yields CASSIGLAANTGELFF. The complete variable domain, with remaining parts taken from reference TRBV9 and TRBJ2-2, reads DSGVTQTPKHLITATGQRVTLRCSPRSGDLSVYWYQQSLDQGLQFLIQYYNGEERAKGNILERFSAQQFPDLHSELNLSSLELGDSALYFCASSIGLAANTGELFFGEGSRLTVL.

The CDR3 sequence is CASSGQGFAEAFF. DNA for the CDR3: TGTGCCAGTAGTGGACAGGGTTTCGCTGAAGCTTTCTTT. This rearrangement joins TRBV19 to TRBJ1-1; 8 bases are shared with TRBD1. Per germline, CDR1 LNHDA and CDR2 SQIVND (reference sequence). The length of the CDR3 is 13 residues. J gave up 6 bases and V 5 bases, and 5 bases lay outside the gene matches.

The V and J genes are TRBV7-2 and TRBJ2-5; 9 nucleotides match TRBD1. Germline CDR1 SGHTA, CDR2 FQGNSA. The ends lost 3 bases at V and 5 bases at J; junction bases unmatched: 10. The CDR3 spans 16 residues. The CDR3 nucleotides are TGTGCCAGCAGCTTTGTTACAGGGGGCCTCGGGGAGACCCAGTACTTC. Translating gives CASSFVTGGLGETQYF.

The chain is built from TRBV7-8 and TRBJ2-7; D gene unclear. The ends were cut back, 1 base at V and 3 bases at J, with 7 bases in the middle. The CDR3 extends over 13 amino acids. Germline lookup yields CDR1 SGHVS and CDR2 FQNEAQ. CDR3 bases: TGTGCCAGCAGCTTAGGGGTGGACTACGAGCAGTACTTC. Residues: CASSLGVDYEQYF.